Below are 9 T cell receptor beta chains sequenced from a single sample in a study of post-analysis software for immune sequencing data (dated by TCRdb to between 2014 and 2017). Their antigens are not known. The method behind the library was PCR. Reads for this sample came from an Illumina HiSeq 2500. To reduce PCR and sequencing biases, unique molecular identifiers were built into the TCR beta cDNA libraries. TCRdb reanalyzed the raw reads on its own, using fastp at Q25 for trimming and MiXCR for clone calling, and kept in-frame beta chains. Entries that share a CDR3 protein sequence are merged under the most common genes and DNA. Within this sample are 700,000 to 800,000 distinct CDR3 sequences, with roughly 27% of them counted one time only. The top ten hold 0.56% of the sample. Study-wide conclusions, independent of this receptor: Several TRBV segments, including TRBV5-6, TRBV5-1 and TRBV20-1, were significantly more frequent in patients than controls.

The sample comprised blood. The receptors were sampled from a girl between 10 and 17 years old with multiple sclerosis.

DNA for the CDR3: TGCGCCAGCAGCCAAGATAAGGAGCGGGAGGGAACAGATACGCAGTATTTT. It yields the protein CASSQDKEREGTDTQYF. The chain recombines TRBV4-3 with TRBJ2-3, with 10 positions matching TRBD2. CDR3 length: 17 residues. The germline gives CDR1 LGHNA, CDR2 YSLEER. Losses at the gene ends were 0 bases for V and 3 bases for J; bases not matched to a gene: 6.

The chain has TRBV24-1 and TRBJ1-5, with TRBD1 matching over 7 bases. Trimming at V came to 6 bases and at J to 0 bases, leaving 7 bases not matched to a gene. The CDR3 totals 16 residues. Germline V gives CDR1 KGHDR, CDR2 SFDVKD. The CDR3 bases are TGTGCCACCAGTCGGACAGGCGATTATAGCAATCAGCCCCAGCATTTT. Translated: CATSRTGDYSNQPQHF.

Comment on this clonotype: One junction end disagrees with the germline gene, perhaps due to a read error. This sequence joins TRBV10-3 and TRBJ1-6; TRBD1 might be the D (5 bases). Germline CDR1 is ENHRY and CDR2 is SYGVKD. The CDR3 runs 14 residues. Written as DNA, the CDR3 is TGTACCATCAGTTTACAGGAGTTTAATTCACCCCTCCACTTT. The encoded protein is CTISLQEFNSPLHF.

The chain is built from TRBV6-5 and TRBJ2-1; D remains unclear. This CDR3 comprises 13 residues. The germline CDR1 and CDR2 sequences are MNHEY and SVGAGI. Trimming pared 2 bases from V and 10 bases from J, leaving 12 bases between. The CDR3 nucleotides are TGTGCCAGCAGTTACCGGCTAGGTCTAGAGCAGTTCTTC. This codes for CASSYRLGLEQFF.

The V and J genes are TRBV24-1 and TRBJ1-1, with 9 bases that match TRBD1. V shed 4 bases, J shed 4 bases, and the junction held 6 bases outside the gene matches. The CDR3 length is 15 residues. Germline CDR1 and CDR2: KGHDR and SFDVKD. Here the CDR3 DNA reads TGTGCCACCAGTGAAGGGGACAGGGAAACCACTGAAGCTTTCTTT. Translated: CATSEGDRETTEAFF.

This clonotype was found a few times. The chain links TRBV20-1 to TRBJ2-7; D call uncertain. CDR1 is DFQATT, CDR2 SNEGSKA, per germline (reference sequence). The ends were cut back, 0 bases at V and 6 bases at J, with 3 bases in the middle. This CDR3 spans 10 amino acids. The CDR3 bases are TGCAGTGCTAGAGAGGGCGAGCAGTACTTC. Encoded protein: CSAREGEQYF.

V is TRBV28 and J is TRBJ2-7; the D call may be TRBD1 or TRBD2 (7 bases each). CDR1 is MDHEN, CDR2 SYDVKM, per germline. Trimming cost V 7 bases and J 3 bases, with 16 bases left between them. The CDR3 contains 14 residues. The CDR3 DNA sequence: TGTGCCAGCACCCCAGGGGGGGCGAACTACGAGCAGTACTTC. Its protein product is CASTPGGANYEQYF.

This clonotype has only a few counts. The chain employs TRBV20-1 and TRBJ2-5, with D perhaps TRBD2 (5 bases). The V gene's germline CDR1 is DFQATT and CDR2 SNEGSKA (reference sequence). The CDR3 runs to 14 residues. Trimming took 6 bases from V and 2 from J, leaving 16 bases between them. CDR3 protein: CSAAEKAPQETQYF. The CDR3, as DNA: TGCAGTGCAGCGGAAAAGGCCCCACAAGAGACCCAGTACTTC.

The rearrangement joins TRBV20-1 to TRBJ2-1, with D possibly matching TRBD1 (5 bases). Germline CDR1 reads DFQATT; CDR2 reads SNEGSKA (reference sequence). Trimming shortened V by 0 bases and J by 4 bases, and 10 bases separated the two germline ends. The CDR3 has 14 residues. The CDR3 DNA sequence: TGCAGTGCTAGAGAGGTTCGACAGTACAATGAGCAGTTCTTC. It translates to CSAREVRQYNEQFF.